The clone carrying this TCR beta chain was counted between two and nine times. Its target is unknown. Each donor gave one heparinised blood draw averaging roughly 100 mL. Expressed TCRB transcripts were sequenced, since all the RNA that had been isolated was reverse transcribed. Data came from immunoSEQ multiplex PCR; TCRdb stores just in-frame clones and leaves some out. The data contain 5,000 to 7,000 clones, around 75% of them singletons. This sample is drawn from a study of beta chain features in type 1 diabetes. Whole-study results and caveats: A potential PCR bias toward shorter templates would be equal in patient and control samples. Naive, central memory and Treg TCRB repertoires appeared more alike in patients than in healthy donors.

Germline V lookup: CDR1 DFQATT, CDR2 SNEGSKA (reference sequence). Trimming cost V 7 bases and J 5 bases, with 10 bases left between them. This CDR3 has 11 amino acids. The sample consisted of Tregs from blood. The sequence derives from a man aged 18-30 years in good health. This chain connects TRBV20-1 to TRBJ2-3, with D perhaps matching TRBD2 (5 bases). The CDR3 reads CSGTQRDTQYF. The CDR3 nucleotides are TGCAGTGGGACTCAGCGAGATACGCAGTATTTT.